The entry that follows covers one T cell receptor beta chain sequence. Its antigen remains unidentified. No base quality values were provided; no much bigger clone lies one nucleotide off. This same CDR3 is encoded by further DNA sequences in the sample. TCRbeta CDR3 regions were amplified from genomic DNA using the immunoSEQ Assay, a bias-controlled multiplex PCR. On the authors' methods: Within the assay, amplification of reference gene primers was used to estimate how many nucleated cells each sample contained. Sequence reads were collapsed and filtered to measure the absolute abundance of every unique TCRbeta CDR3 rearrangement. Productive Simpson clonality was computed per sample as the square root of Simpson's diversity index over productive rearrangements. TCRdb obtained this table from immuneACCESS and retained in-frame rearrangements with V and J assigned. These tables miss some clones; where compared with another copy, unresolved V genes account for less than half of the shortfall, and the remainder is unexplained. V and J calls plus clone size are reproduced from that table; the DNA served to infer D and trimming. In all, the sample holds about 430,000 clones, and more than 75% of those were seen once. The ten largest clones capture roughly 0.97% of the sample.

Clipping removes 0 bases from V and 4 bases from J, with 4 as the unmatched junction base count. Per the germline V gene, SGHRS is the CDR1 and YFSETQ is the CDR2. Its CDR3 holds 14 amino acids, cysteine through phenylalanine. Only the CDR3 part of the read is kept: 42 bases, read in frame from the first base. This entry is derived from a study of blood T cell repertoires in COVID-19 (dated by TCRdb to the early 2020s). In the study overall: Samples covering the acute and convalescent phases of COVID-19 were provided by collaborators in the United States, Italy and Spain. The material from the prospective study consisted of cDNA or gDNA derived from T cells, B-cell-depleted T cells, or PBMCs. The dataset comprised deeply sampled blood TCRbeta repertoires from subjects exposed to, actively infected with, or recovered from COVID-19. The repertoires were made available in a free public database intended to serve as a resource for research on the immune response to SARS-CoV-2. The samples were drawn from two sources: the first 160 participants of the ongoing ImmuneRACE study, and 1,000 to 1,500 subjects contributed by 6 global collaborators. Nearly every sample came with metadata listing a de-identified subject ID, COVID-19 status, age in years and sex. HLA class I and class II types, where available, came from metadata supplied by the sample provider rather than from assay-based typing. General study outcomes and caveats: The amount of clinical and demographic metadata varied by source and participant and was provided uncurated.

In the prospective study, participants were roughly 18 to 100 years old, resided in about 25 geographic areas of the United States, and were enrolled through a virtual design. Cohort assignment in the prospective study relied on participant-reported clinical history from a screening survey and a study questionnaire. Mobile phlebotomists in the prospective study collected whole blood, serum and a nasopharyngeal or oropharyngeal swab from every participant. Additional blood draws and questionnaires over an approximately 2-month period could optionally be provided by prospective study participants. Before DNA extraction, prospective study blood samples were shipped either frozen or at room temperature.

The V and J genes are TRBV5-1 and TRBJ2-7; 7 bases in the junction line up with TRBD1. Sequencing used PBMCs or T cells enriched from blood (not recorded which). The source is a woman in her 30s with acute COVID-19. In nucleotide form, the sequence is TGCGCCAGCAGCTTGGACAGGGGAACATACGAGCAGTACTTC. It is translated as CASSLDRGTYEQYF.